The source of this T cell receptor beta chain is a study of T cell repertoires in cytomegalovirus infection. As for the study in general: Recently identified HLA-C-restricted CMV epitopes were used, and well-studied HLA-B-restricted CMV epitopes were used as well. Public signatures in TCR beta pointed to CMV infection and matching HLA type. Overall study findings and caveats: The ex vivo response was dominated by HLA-C-restricted CMV-specific TCR beta clonotypes.

TCRdb reprocessed the reads via MiXCR and lists one record per CDR3 protein. The sample includes around 540,000 distinct CDR3 sequences, roughly a third of them seen just once. As for this clonotype: The antigen remains undetermined.

J was trimmed by 1 base and V by 3 bases; bases with no gene match: 6. CDR3 length equals 15 residues. Germline CDR1 and CDR2: SGHDN and FVKESK. This clonotype was obtained from a human donor in good health (CMV status not recorded). Some clones in this sample may be carry-over from other donors' samples. This sample comprised cultured PBMCs, obtained from culture after CMV antigen stimulation. The rearrangement links TRBV14 to TRBJ2-7, with 7 bases lining up with TRBD1. The CDR3 nucleotides read TGTGCCAGCAGCCATGTGGGACAGCCTTCCTACGAGCAGTACTTC. Translating gives CASSHVGQPSYEQYF.